The 20 T cell receptor beta chains below all came from one sample that was sequenced in a study of blood T cell repertoires in COVID-19. Some clones are missing from TCRdb's copy, which holds only in-frame ones; the method was immunoSEQ multiplex PCR. The profile shows about 130,000 clones, approximately 86% of them singletons. Sequencing input: peripheral blood. Receptors originate from a woman in her seventies with COVID-19, enrolled during active disease.

The sample holds one count of this clone. The genes are TRBV3-1 (or the pseudogene TRBV3-2) and TRBJ1-2; D not certain. The germline V and J ends were trimmed by 1 base and 5 bases, with 14 bases remaining between them. The CDR3 spans 15 residues. Germline values: CDR1 LGHDT, CDR2 YNNKEL (reference sequence). The CDR3 nucleotides are TGTGCCAGCAGCCAAGGCAGATCAGGCGGGTATGGCTACACCTTC. Translation: CASSQGRSGGYGYTF.

The genes are TRBV4-1 and TRBJ2-3, with 9 bases lining up with TRBD2. Germline V gene lookup returns CDR1 MGHRA and CDR2 YSYEKL. With 0 bases clipped from V and 3 bases from J, the junction kept 7 bases outside the gene matches. The CDR3 is made up of 17 amino acids. The CDR3 reads CASSQDRWSGGTDTQYF. The CDR3 nucleotides are TGCGCCAGCAGCCAAGATCGGTGGAGCGGGGGGACAGATACGCAGTATTTT.

This clone showed up just once. The chain couples TRBV20-1 to TRBJ2-3; 8 nucleotides align to TRBD2. V trimming: 3 bases; J trimming: 14 bases; junction bases outside the gene matches: 7. The CDR3 has 11 residues. Germline V gene lookup returns CDR1 DFQATT and CDR2 SNEGSKA (reference sequence). The CDR3 is CSASGGARGYF. The CDR3 nucleotides are TGCAGTGCTAGCGGGGGGGCCCGCGGGTATTTT.

This clone occurred many times. The rearrangement uses TRBV6-4 and TRBJ1-1; D gene ambiguous. Trimming removed 0 bases at V and 1 base at J, with 6 bases between. The CDR3 extends over 14 amino acids. Looked up from germline, CDR1 is MRHNA and CDR2 is SNTAGT. CDR3 loop: CASSDSAENTEAFF. Here the CDR3 DNA reads TGTGCCAGCAGTGACTCGGCCGAGAACACTGAAGCTTTCTTT.

A remark on this clone: Germline is not matched at one junction end, which may reflect a read error. J is TRBJ1-1 and V is TRBV10-3; 8 nucleotides align to TRBD1. The length of the CDR3 is 13 residues. Per the germline V gene, CDR1 is ENHRY and CDR2 is SYGVKD. The CDR3 DNA reads as TGTGCCATCAGTGAGTCGAAGTCAGGGGGCGGAGTCTTT. It yields the protein CAISESKSGGGVF.

The V gene is TRBV18, the J gene TRBJ2-1, with D maybe TRBD1 (7 bases). CDR1 and CDR2 from the germline V gene are KGHSH and LQKENI. CDR3 size: 14 residues. V lost 0 bases and J 7 bases, leaving 10 bases between the germline ends. The CDR3 is CASSPPAGGNEQFF. CDR3 bases: TGTGCCAGCTCACCACCGGCAGGGGGGAATGAGCAGTTCTTC.

This sequence joins TRBV19 and TRBJ1-2; 10 bases agree with TRBD1. This CDR3 spans 14 amino acids. Trimming took 4 bases from V and 2 from J; bases not matched to a gene: 1. The germline V gene encodes CDR1 LNHDA and CDR2 SQIVND (reference sequence). The DNA of the CDR3 is TGTGCCAGTAGTAGGGACAGGGGCAACTATGGCTACACCTTC. Its translation is CASSRDRGNYGYTF.

The CDR3 coding sequence is TGTGCCAGCAGTTGGGACAGGGGTTACGAGCAGTACTTC. Amino acid sequence: CASSWDRGYEQYF. V gene TRBV12-3 or TRBV12-4 combines with J gene TRBJ2-7; 10 bases map to TRBD1. The J segment lost 4 bases and the V segment lost 4 bases, leaving 1 base of the junction unmatched. The CDR3 consists of 13 residues.

CDR3 nucleotide sequence: TGTGCCAGCAGCTTGGTCGGCGGGAACACTGAAGCTTTCTTT. Translating it yields CASSLVGGNTEAFF. The V gene is TRBV5-4, the J gene TRBJ1-1; D remains unclear. The CDR3 extends over 14 amino acids. Trimming left V 0 bases short and J 1 base short, with 7 bases between. Germline V CDR1 and CDR2: SGHNT, YYREEE (reference sequence).

The V and J genes are TRBV28 and TRBJ2-3, with a weak D call TRBD2 (7 bases). V was cut by 5 bases and J by 3 bases, with 12 bases left in between. The CDR3 has 14 residues. The germline gives CDR1 MDHEN, CDR2 SYDVKM. CDR3 region: CASSPRGATDTQYF. CDR3 nucleotide sequence: TGTGCCAGCAGTCCCCGGGGGGCAACAGATACGCAGTATTTT.

This clone appeared a few times. The J gene is TRBJ1-4, the V gene TRBV5-6; the match to TRBD1 covers 9 bases. CDR3 length equals 15 residues. The junction had 9 bases not matched to a gene; V was cut back by 4 bases and J by 8 bases. Per germline, CDR1 SGHDT and CDR2 YYEEEE. Written as DNA, the CDR3 is TGTGCCAGCAGCGACACCGGGACAGGGTACGAAAAACTGTTTTTT. Its protein product is CASSDTGTGYEKLFF.

The rearrangement links TRBV5-1 to TRBJ1-2; TRBD1 matches 7 bases. The CDR3 totals 15 residues. CDR1 SGHRS and CDR2 YFSETQ come from the germline V gene. V was clipped by 4 bases and J by 7 bases; unmatched bases: 13. CDR3 region: CASSKGGEGAVGYTF. The CDR3 DNA is TGCGCCAGCAGCAAAGGAGGAGAGGGGGCGGTTGGCTACACCTTC. Based on the CDR3 plus reference TRBV5-1 and TRBJ1-2, the full variable domain is KAGVTQTPRYLIKTRGQQVTLSCSPISGHRSVSWYQQTPGQGLQFLFEYFSETQRNKGNFPGRFSGRQFSNSRSEMNVSTLELGDSALYLCASSKGGEGAVGYTFGSGTRLTVV.

J is TRBJ2-7 and V is TRBV11-2; perhaps TRBD1 as D (5 bases). Per germline, CDR1 SGHAT and CDR2 FQNNGV. The CDR3 is 19 residues long. Trimming took off 2 bases at V and 6 bases at J, with 29 bases between the two ends. The DNA of the CDR3 is TGTGCCAGCAGCTTAAACGCCGCCGGGTGGGGCTTTAACCAGGGCGAGCAGTACTTC. It is translated as CASSLNAAGWGFNQGEQYF.

The V call is TRBV5-4, the J call TRBJ2-1, with D possibly being TRBD2 (5 bases). The CDR3 has 15 residues. The germline gives CDR1 SGHNT, CDR2 YYREEE (reference sequence). Trimming cost V 3 bases and J 4 bases, with 14 bases left between them. This CDR3 reads CASSSSVAGYNEQFF. The CDR3 bases are TGTGCCAGCAGCTCGTCTGTGGCGGGTTACAATGAGCAGTTCTTC.

CDR3 nucleotides: TGTGCCAGCAGCTCGGCGGGGCCTAACTATGGCTACACCTTC. Encoded protein: CASSSAGPNYGYTF. The chain is built from TRBV7-9 and TRBJ1-2; TRBD1 might be the D (5 bases). With 4 bases removed from V and 0 bases from J, the gap between germline ends came to 9 bases. Germline V gene data show CDR1 as SEHNR and CDR2 as FQNEAQ (reference sequence). The CDR3 consists of 14 residues.

This clone was picked up one time. The chain joins TRBV7-9 to TRBJ2-1; TRBD2 aligns across 8 bases. This CDR3 region has 14 residues. Per germline, CDR1 SEHNR and CDR2 FQNEAQ (reference sequence). The J segment lost 10 bases and the V segment lost 3 bases, leaving 8 bases of the junction unmatched. DNA for the CDR3: TGTGCCAGCAGCTTCGCGGGGGGCCTTAACGAGCAGTTCTTC. Protein product: CASSFAGGLNEQFF.

V and J are TRBV19 and TRBJ1-4; D is possibly TRBD1 (6 bases). Trimming pared 7 bases from V and 0 bases from J, leaving 21 bases between. The CDR3 spans 18 residues. From germline, CDR1 is LNHDA and CDR2 SQIVND (reference sequence). The CDR3 DNA reads TGTGCCAGTACCCCCCATCAGGGGATTGGAGCAACTAATGAAAAACTGTTTTTT. This encodes CASTPHQGIGATNEKLFF. The full variable domain, completed using reference TRBV19 and TRBJ1-4, is DGGITQSPKYLFRKEGQNVTLSCEQNLNHDAMYWYRQDPGQGLRLIYYSQIVNDFQKGDIAEGYSVSREKKESFPLTVTSAQKNPTAFYLCASTPHQGIGATNEKLFFGSGTQLSVL.

This rearrangement joins TRBV10-3 to TRBJ2-2, with D tentatively TRBD1 (6 bases). The CDR3 contains 14 residues. Germline loops: CDR1 ENHRY, CDR2 SYGVKD. Trimming left V 6 bases short and J 2 bases short, with 10 bases between. The DNA of the CDR3 is TGTGCCATCAGGGACAGTCGAAACACCGGGGAGCTGTTTTTT. Its protein product is CAIRDSRNTGELFF.

The rearrangement links TRBV7-2 to TRBJ2-3; the match to TRBD1 covers 8 bases. V was clipped by 1 base and J by 5 bases; unmatched bases: 8. The CDR3 is 16 amino acids. The germline gives CDR1 SGHTA, CDR2 FQGNSA. CDR3 DNA: TGTGCCAGCAGCTTAGGAAGCGGCAGGGGGCAAGATACGCAGTATTTT. Translation: CASSLGSGRGQDTQYF.

The rearrangement links TRBV7-8 to TRBJ1-2; no definite D call. Germline CDR1 reads SGHVS; CDR2 reads FQNEAQ. V lost 3 bases to trimming and J lost 4 bases, with 9 bases between them. The CDR3 length is 13 residues. The CDR3, as DNA: TGTGCCAGCAGCTTCCCGGGGTCCTATGGCTACACCTTC. Translated: CASSFPGSYGYTF.